This passage covers 23 T cell receptor beta chains from one sample sequenced in a study of cytomegalovirus exposure and HLA in healthy donors. The PCR employed 60 Vbeta primers together with 13 Jbeta primers. Using immunoSEQ multiplex PCR, the repertoire was profiled, and TCRdb retains in-frame clones only, with some absent. The table records fewer than 130,000 clones, approximately 83% of them present only once. The sample consisted of PBMCs. Receptors were obtained from a man between 35 and 55 years old in good health and CMV-seronegative.

The V and J genes are TRBV29-1 and TRBJ2-7; 7 bases align to TRBD1. The CDR3 length is 13 residues. Germline V lookup: CDR1 SQVTM, CDR2 ANQGSEA. V lost 7 bases and J lost 5; bases outside the gene matches: 11. CDR3: CSARGDRADEQYF. Here the CDR3 DNA reads TGCAGCGCCAGGGGAGACAGGGCCGACGAGCAGTACTTC.

The rearrangement joins TRBV18 to TRBJ2-3, with TRBD2 identical over 13 bases. With 2 bases clipped from V and 4 bases from J, the junction kept 3 bases outside the gene matches. The germline CDR1 and CDR2 sequences are KGHSH and LQKENI. The CDR3 sequence is 16 residues long. The CDR3 bases are TGTGCCAGCTCACCAAGGACTAGCGGGGGAGCAGATACGCAGTATTTT. Translating it yields CASSPRTSGGADTQYF.

The chain links TRBV6-6 to TRBJ2-7; D remains ambiguous. Germline V CDR1 and CDR2: MNHNY, SVGAGI (reference sequence). This CDR3 has 15 amino acids. Trimming took off 7 bases at V and 0 bases at J, with 16 bases between the two ends. The CDR3 DNA reads TGTGCCAGCATGAGCTCTACTATGAGCTCCTACGAGCAGTACTTC. It yields the protein CASMSSTMSSYEQYF.

This clone was observed a few times. J is TRBJ1-6 and V is TRBV4-2; D not certain. The CDR3 length is 17 residues. Germline V gene data show CDR1 as LGHNA and CDR2 as YNFKEQ. The ends were cut back, 1 base at V and 0 bases at J, with 10 bases in the middle. The CDR3 DNA follows: TGTGCCAGCAGCCAAGGGCTAGATGGCTCCTATAATTCACCCCTCCACTTT. Protein product: CASSQGLDGSYNSPLHF.

CDR3 sequence reads: CASSVRVNTEAFF. In DNA, the CDR3 is TGCGCCAGCAGCGTCAGGGTGAACACTGAAGCTTTCTTT. The J gene is TRBJ1-1, the V gene TRBV5-1; tentatively, D is TRBD1 (5 bases). Germline V gene sequence: CDR1 SGHRS, CDR2 YFSETQ. Trimming took off 4 bases at V and 0 bases at J, with 7 bases between the two ends. The CDR3 runs 13 residues.

This clone was seen a few times. The genes are TRBV5-1 and TRBJ2-5, with D uncertain. CDR1 and CDR2 from the germline V gene are SGHRS and YFSETQ. The CDR3 consists of 14 residues. V lost 4 bases and J lost 4, with 14 bases in between. CDR3 sequence reads: CASSPQAFGETQYF. CDR3 sequence (DNA): TGCGCCAGCAGCCCCCAGGCATTCGGAGAGACCCAGTACTTC.

This chain uses TRBV7-2 with TRBJ1-3; no firm D call. V lost 6 bases to trimming and J lost 0 bases, with 9 bases between them. Germline V CDR1 and CDR2: SGHTA, FQGNSA. CDR3 length: 14 amino acids. CDR3 coding DNA: TGTGCCAGCAGGACGACAAGCTCTGGAAACACCATATATTTT. This encodes CASRTTSSGNTIYF.

This clone was observed once. J is TRBJ1-2 and V is TRBV5-6; 7 bases line up with TRBD1. The CDR3 sequence is 13 residues long. Germline V gene sequence: CDR1 SGHDT, CDR2 YYEEEE. Trimming at V came to 7 bases and at J to 2 bases, leaving 5 bases not matched to a gene. The CDR3 DNA reads TGTGCCAGCGGGGACAGCAGAAACTATGGCTACACCTTC. It encodes CASGDSRNYGYTF. Complete variable domain (other parts from reference TRBV5-6 and TRBJ1-2): DAGVTQSPTHLIKTRGQQVTLRCSPKSGHDTVSWYQQALGQGPQFIFQYYEEEERQRGNFPDRFSGHQFPNYSSELNVNALLLGDSALYLCASGDSRNYGYTFGSGTRLTVV.

The rearrangement uses TRBV7-2 and TRBJ2-7; D unresolved. The CDR3 is made up of 13 amino acids. The V gene lost 5 bases and the J gene lost 7 bases, with 15 bases spanning the gap. The germline V gene has CDR1 SGHTA and CDR2 FQGNSA. CDR3 in amino acids: CASSTRLGFEQYF. The CDR3 DNA sequence: TGTGCCAGCAGCACAAGACTGGGTTTTGAGCAGTACTTC.

The chain is built from TRBV2 and TRBJ2-7, with D tentatively TRBD2 (5 bases). The CDR3 totals 12 residues. V dropped 5 bases and J dropped 6 bases, with 11 bases sitting between them. Germline-derived CDR1 and CDR2 are SNHLY and FYNNEI. DNA of the CDR3: TGTGCCAGCAGTTTGCACCGGGGCGAGCAGTACTTC. Its translation is CASSLHRGEQYF.

The chain recombines TRBV19 with TRBJ2-7; D gene ambiguous. The CDR3 runs to 12 residues. Looked up from germline, CDR1 is LNHDA and CDR2 is SQIVND (reference sequence). Trimming removed 5 bases at V and 6 bases at J, with 11 bases between. The CDR3 DNA follows: TGTGCCAGTAGTGGAACATCTAGCGAGCAGTACTTC. Residues: CASSGTSSEQYF.

The count of this clone is one. The chain is built from TRBV9 and TRBJ1-1, with a tentative D call TRBD1 (6 bases). The germline V gene encodes CDR1 SGDLS and CDR2 YYNGEE. This CDR3 has 15 amino acids. Between the trimmed V and J ends, which lost 0 bases and 0 bases, there was a span of 9 bases. CDR3 residues: CASSVGGLLNTEAFF. The CDR3, as DNA: TGTGCCAGCAGCGTAGGGGGGCTCCTGAACACTGAAGCTTTCTTT.

The genes are TRBV10-3 and TRBJ2-7; 7 positions agree with TRBD1. Trimming took 4 bases from V and 1 from J; bases not matched to a gene: 7. The CDR3 covers 15 residues. The germline gives CDR1 ENHRY, CDR2 SYGVKD. The CDR3 DNA sequence: TGTGCCATCAGTGGGGGACAGTCACTATCCTACGAGCAGTACTTC. Protein: CAISGGQSLSYEQYF.

The chain employs TRBV29-1 and TRBJ1-3; D ambiguous. This CDR3 is 11 amino acids long. CDR1 is SQVTM and CDR2 is ANQGSEA in the germline V gene. Trimming stripped 3 bases from V and 4 bases from J, with 4 bases between. In DNA, the CDR3 is TGCAGCGTTGATCGGGGAAACACCATATATTTT. It translates to CSVDRGNTIYF.

The chain carries TRBV6-6 and TRBJ2-4; 8 nucleotides agree with TRBD1. There are 16 residues in the CDR3. Germline values: CDR1 MNHNY, CDR2 SVGAGI (reference sequence). J lost 7 bases, V lost 2 bases, and 10 bases had no gene match. The CDR3 spells CASSYGQGASFNIQYF. The CDR3 DNA reads TGTGCCAGCAGTTACGGGCAGGGGGCGAGTTTTAACATTCAGTACTTC.

The chain combines TRBV18 with TRBJ1-1, with D possibly matching TRBD1 (5 bases). Trimming removed 4 bases at V and 1 base at J, with 13 bases between. Germline V gene lookup returns CDR1 KGHSH and CDR2 LQKENI. The CDR3 has 15 amino acids. CDR3 amino acids: CASSRPGGTNTEAFF. CDR3 coding DNA: TGTGCCAGCTCACGGCCCGGGGGGACGAACACTGAAGCTTTCTTT.

Turning to this clone: No conserved phenylalanine or tryptophan ends this CDR3, so it is likely a read error. The chain uses TRBV28 and TRBJ1-4; TRBD1 might be the D (5 bases). Between the trimmed V and J ends, which lost 8 bases and 8 bases, there was a span of 15 bases. Germline lookup yields CDR1 MDHEN and CDR2 SYDVKM. This CDR3 comprises 13 residues. CDR3 region: CASSGTLEEKLFV. The CDR3 DNA sequence: TGTGCCAGCTCCGGGACTCTAGAAGAAAAACTGTTTGTT.

The V gene is TRBV18, the J gene TRBJ1-1; D not resolved. The CDR3 is 15 residues long. Germline V gives CDR1 KGHSH, CDR2 LQKENI. Trimming pared 3 bases from V and 5 bases from J, leaving 16 bases between. This chain's CDR3 is CASSPQAFPETEAFF. In nucleotides, the CDR3 is TGTGCCAGCTCACCTCAGGCCTTCCCTGAGACTGAAGCTTTCTTT.

The CDR3 coding sequence is TGCGCCAGCAGCCCCGGGAGTAGCGGGGGGCGGCAAGAGACCCAGTACTTC. It specifies CASSPGSSGGRQETQYF. This chain joins TRBV5-1 and TRBJ2-5; TRBD2 matches 10 bases. V shed 4 bases, J shed 2 bases, and the junction held 11 bases outside the gene matches. The CDR3 contains 17 residues. Germline V gives CDR1 SGHRS, CDR2 YFSETQ.

The gene calls are TRBV7-2 and TRBJ1-4, with 7 bases that match TRBD1. The CDR3 has 15 residues. Germline CDR1 and CDR2: SGHTA and FQGNSA. With 2 bases clipped from V and 6 bases from J, the junction kept 6 bases outside the gene matches. The CDR3 region is CASSLQGRGDEKLFF. CDR3 nucleotide sequence: TGTGCCAGCAGCTTACAAGGCAGGGGGGATGAAAAACTGTTTTTT.

This clone has only a few counts. The DNA for the CDR3 is TGTGCCAGCAGCGACCCGGGGGGGGCCAACGTCCTGACTTTC. It encodes CASSDPGGANVLTF. The chain recombines TRBV25-1 with TRBJ2-6, with D perhaps matching TRBD2 (5 bases). CDR3 length: 14 amino acids. V was clipped by 6 bases and J by 4 bases, with 10 bases between them. Per germline, CDR1 MGHDK and CDR2 SYGVNS.

The chain has TRBV4-3 and TRBJ2-1; TRBD1 agrees at 7 bases. The CDR3 contains 16 residues. V lost 3 bases to trimming and J lost 2 bases; unmatched junction nucleotides: 7. Germline lookup yields CDR1 LGHNA and CDR2 YSLEER. The CDR3 reads CASSHPADRPYNEQFF. The CDR3, as DNA: TGCGCCAGCAGCCACCCAGCGGACAGGCCCTACAATGAGCAGTTCTTC.

The chain has TRBV28 and TRBJ1-2; D perhaps matches TRBD1 (6 bases). The CDR3 covers 15 residues. From germline, CDR1 is MDHEN and CDR2 SYDVKM. Trimming took off 4 bases at V and 0 bases at J, with 12 bases between the two ends. The CDR3 loop reads CASSYQGRPNYGYTF. In DNA form, the CDR3 reads TGTGCCAGCAGTTACCAGGGGCGGCCTAACTATGGCTACACCTTC.